The following is a T cell receptor (beta chain) sequence with its context. The record originates from a study of cytomegalovirus exposure and HLA in healthy donors. This PCR relied on a set of 60 Vbeta primers and 13 Jbeta primers. Libraries were prepared by immunoSEQ multiplex PCR; TCRdb keeps only in-frame clonotypes and omits some of them. The profile covers roughly 190,000 clones, with under 85% appearing a single time and approximately 10% taken by the ten largest. Deletions cut 2 bases from V and 10 bases from J, with 15 bases between. CDR1 is GTSNPN, CDR2 SVGIG, per germline (reference sequence). The CDR3 loop spans 13 amino acids.

This sequence was found in a woman aged 45-65 years in good health and CMV-seropositive. The sequenced sample consisted of PBMCs. The chain employs TRBV30 and TRBJ2-1; a weak D match, TRBD1 (6 bases). CDR3 coding DNA: TGTGCCTGGAGTCCCCCGGACAGAAACGAGCAGTTCTTC. Translating gives CAWSPPDRNEQFF. The complete variable domain, with remaining parts taken from reference TRBV30 and TRBJ2-1, reads SQTIHQWPATLVQPVGSPLSLECTVEGTSNPNLYWYRQAAGRGLQLLFYSVGIGQISSEVPQNLSASRPQDRQFILSSKKLLLSDSGFYLCAWSPPDRNEQFFGPGTRLTVL.